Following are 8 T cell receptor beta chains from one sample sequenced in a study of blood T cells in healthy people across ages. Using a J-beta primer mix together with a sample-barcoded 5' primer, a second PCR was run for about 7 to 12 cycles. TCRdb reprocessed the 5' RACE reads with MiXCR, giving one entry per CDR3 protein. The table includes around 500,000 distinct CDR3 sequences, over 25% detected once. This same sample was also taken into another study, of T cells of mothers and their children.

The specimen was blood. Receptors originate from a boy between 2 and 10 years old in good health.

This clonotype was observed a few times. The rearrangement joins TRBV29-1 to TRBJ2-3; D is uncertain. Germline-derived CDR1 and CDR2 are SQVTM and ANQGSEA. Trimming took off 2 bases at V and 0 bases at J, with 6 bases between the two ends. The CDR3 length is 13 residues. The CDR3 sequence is CSVEWASTDTQYF. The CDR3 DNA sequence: TGCAGCGTTGAATGGGCTAGCACAGATACGCAGTATTTT.

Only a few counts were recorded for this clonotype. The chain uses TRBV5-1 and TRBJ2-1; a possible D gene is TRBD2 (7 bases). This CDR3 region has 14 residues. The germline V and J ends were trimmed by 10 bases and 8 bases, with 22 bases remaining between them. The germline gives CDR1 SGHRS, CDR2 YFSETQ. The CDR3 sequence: CASSGTTGRDEQFF. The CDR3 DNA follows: TGCGCCTCCTCCGGGACTACAGGGCGGGATGAGCAGTTCTTC. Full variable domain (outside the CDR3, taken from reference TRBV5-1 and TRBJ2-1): KAGVTQTPRYLIKTRGQQVTLSCSPISGHRSVSWYQQTPGQGLQFLFEYFSETQRNKGNFPGRFSGRQFSNSRSEMNVSTLELGDSALYLCASSGTTGRDEQFFGPGTRLTVL.

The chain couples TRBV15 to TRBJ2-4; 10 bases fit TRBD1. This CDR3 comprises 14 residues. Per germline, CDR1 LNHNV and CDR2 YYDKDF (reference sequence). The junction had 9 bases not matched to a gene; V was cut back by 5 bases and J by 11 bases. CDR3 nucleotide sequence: TGTGCCACCAGCCGGGACAGGGGAGGTTTGTTTCAGTACTTC. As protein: CATSRDRGGLFQYF.

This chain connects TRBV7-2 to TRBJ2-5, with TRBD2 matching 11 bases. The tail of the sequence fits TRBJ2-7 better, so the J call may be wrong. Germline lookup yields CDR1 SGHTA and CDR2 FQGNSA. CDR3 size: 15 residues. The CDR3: CASGHNSGRATEQYF. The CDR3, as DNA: TGTGCCAGCGGCCATAATAGCGGGAGGGCCACCGAGCAGTACTTC.

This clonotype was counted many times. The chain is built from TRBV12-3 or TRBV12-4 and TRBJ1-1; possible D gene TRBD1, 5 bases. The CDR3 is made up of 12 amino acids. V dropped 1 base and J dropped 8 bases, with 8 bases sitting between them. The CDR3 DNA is TGTGCCAGCAGTTTAGGGGGCTCCGAAGCTTTCTTT. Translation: CASSLGGSEAFF.

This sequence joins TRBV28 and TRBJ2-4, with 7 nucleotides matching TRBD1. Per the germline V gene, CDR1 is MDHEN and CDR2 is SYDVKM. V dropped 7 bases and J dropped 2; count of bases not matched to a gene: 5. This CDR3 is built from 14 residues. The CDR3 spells CASTKGAPKNIQYF. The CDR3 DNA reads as TGTGCCAGCACCAAGGGGGCACCCAAAAACATTCAGTACTTC.

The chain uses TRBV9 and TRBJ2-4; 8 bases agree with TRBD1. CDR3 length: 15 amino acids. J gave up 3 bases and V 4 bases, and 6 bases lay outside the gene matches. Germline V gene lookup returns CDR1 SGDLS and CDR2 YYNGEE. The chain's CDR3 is CASSRGQGNKNIQYF. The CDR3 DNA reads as TGTGCCAGCAGCCGAGGACAGGGAAACAAAAACATTCAGTACTTC.

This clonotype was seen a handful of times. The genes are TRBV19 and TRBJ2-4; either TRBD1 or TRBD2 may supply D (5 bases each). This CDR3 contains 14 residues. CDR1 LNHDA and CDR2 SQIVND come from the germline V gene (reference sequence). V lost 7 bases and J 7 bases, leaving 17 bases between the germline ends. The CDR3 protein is CASTPRGAGNIQYF. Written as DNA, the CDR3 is TGTGCCAGTACCCCCCGTGGGGCGGGTAACATTCAGTACTTC.